One sample yielded the 5 T cell receptor beta chains listed below, sequenced in a study of cytomegalovirus exposure and HLA in healthy donors. The PCR was carried out with 60 Vbeta primers and 13 Jbeta primers. The repertoire was sequenced with immunoSEQ multiplex PCR; TCRdb's copy has only in-frame clones and lacks some. The table has around 99,000 clones, under 85% seen once. Sample: PBMCs. These receptors came from a middle-aged man in good health and CMV-seronegative.

Details on this clone: Other DNA sequences in the sample encode the same CDR3. The rearrangement links TRBV5-1 to TRBJ2-5; D is undetermined. The CDR3 runs to 11 residues. Trimming took off 2 bases at V and 3 bases at J, with 2 bases between the two ends. In germline, CDR1 is SGHRS, CDR2 YFSETQ. The CDR3 DNA follows: TGCGCCAGCAGCTTTAAAGAGACCCAGTACTTC. Translated: CASSFKETQYF.

The V and J genes are TRBV10-3 and TRBJ1-1; 12 positions match TRBD1. Germline V gene data show CDR1 as ENHRY and CDR2 as SYGVKD. The CDR3 covers 15 residues. The trim removed 8 bases at V and 5 bases at J, leaving 9 bases unmatched. The CDR3 DNA sequence: TGTGCCATCTCCCCGCGGGACAGGGGGCGGACTGAAGCTTTCTTT. This codes for CAISPRDRGRTEAFF.

This clone came up a few times. Other DNA sequences in the same sample also yield this CDR3. The rearrangement uses TRBV9 and TRBJ2-3, with TRBD2 matching over 8 bases. This CDR3 spans 16 amino acids. Germline-derived CDR1 and CDR2 are SGDLS and YYNGEE. Trimming removed 2 bases from V and 1 base from J; junction bases left unmatched: 6. CDR3 DNA: TGTGCCAGCAGCGTCTCGGGGGGGGGCGGCACAGATACGCAGTATTTT. It translates to CASSVSGGGGTDTQYF.

This clone was seen once. The rearrangement uses TRBV29-1 and TRBJ1-5; no reliable D call. In germline, CDR1 is SQVTM, CDR2 ANQGSEA. This CDR3 is 15 amino acids long. Trimming took off 4 bases at V and 0 bases at J, with 13 bases between the two ends. This CDR3 reads CSVVSRSYSNQPQHF. CDR3 in DNA: TGCAGCGTTGTTTCCAGGTCATATAGCAATCAGCCCCAGCATTTT.

The chain has TRBV11-2 and TRBJ1-1; tentative D call: TRBD1 (5 bases). Trimming stripped 3 bases from V and 10 bases from J, with 15 bases between. The length of the CDR3 is 13 residues. Germline assignment: CDR1 SGHAT and CDR2 FQNNGV. The chain's CDR3 is CASSLGPGGGAFF. The CDR3 region has the DNA TGTGCCAGCAGCTTGGGGCCCGGCGGCGGAGCTTTCTTT.